This T cell receptor beta chain came from a study of blood T cells in healthy people across ages. Study-wide context: Per two T cells, template switching captured roughly one barcoded beta molecule.

For the second PCR, which ran for about 6 to 11 cycles, a sample-barcoded 5' primer and a J-beta primer mix were used. Tagging of each cDNA molecule was performed by a template-switch adaptor with 12 random nucleotides. TCRdb redid the calling of the 5' RACE reads with MiXCR, one entry per CDR3 protein. Of 550,000 to 600,000 distinct CDR3 sequences in the sample, roughly 48% were seen once. About this clonotype: Its antigen remains unknown.

Overall study results and limits: As age increased, TCR beta diversity per million T cells fell in a roughly linear fashion.

This CDR3 contains 13 residues. V was pared by 4 bases and J by 10 bases, with 7 bases of the junction left unmatched. Germline lookup yields CDR1 LGHNA and CDR2 YNFKEQ. Material for sequencing was blood. The chain joins TRBV4-2 to TRBJ2-1, with 7 nucleotides matching TRBD2. The sequence came from an elderly man in good health. CDR3 residues: CASSREGSYEQFF. DNA for the CDR3: TGTGCCAGCAGCCGGGAGGGATCCTACGAGCAGTTCTTC.